These 24 T cell receptor beta chains were sequenced from one sample in a study of blood T cells in healthy people across ages. Then a second PCR, running about 6 to 12 cycles, was carried out with a sample-barcoded 5' primer and a J-beta primer mix. TCRdb reprocessed the 5' RACE reads via MiXCR and lists one record per CDR3 protein. The sample holds about 1,000,000 distinct CDR3 sequences; more than 35% are singletons and the top ten take approximately 17%. Input material: blood. The receptors originated from an older woman in good health.

This sequence joins TRBV18 and TRBJ2-5; tentatively, D is TRBD2 (6 bases). The CDR3 loop spans 15 amino acids. Germline assignment: CDR1 KGHSH and CDR2 LQKENI. Deletions cut 2 bases from V and 2 bases from J, with 12 bases between. The CDR3 nucleotides read TGTGCCAGCTCACCAAAGGGCGGGAAGCAAGAGACCCAGTACTTC. Translation: CASSPKGGKQETQYF. Together with reference TRBV18 and TRBJ2-5, the CDR3 gives the full variable domain: NAGVMQNPRHLVRRRGQEARLRCSPMKGHSHVYWYRQLPEEGLKFMVYLQKENIIDESGMPKERFSAEFPKEGPSILRIQQVVRGDSAAYFCASSPKGGKQETQYFGPGTRLLVL.

V usage is TRBV12-3 or TRBV12-4 and J usage is TRBJ1-4; D gene uncertain. CDR3 size: 13 residues. The V gene lost 5 bases and the J gene lost 4 bases, with 8 bases spanning the gap. CDR3 protein: CASSPRINEKLFF. In DNA form, the CDR3 reads TGTGCCAGCAGTCCGCGGATTAATGAAAAACTGTTTTTT.

Points on this clonotype: The junction and the germline gene differ at one end; a read error may be behind it. The DNA for the CDR3 is TGTGCCAGCGGCTTTTCTTTTTCGACGGGACTAGCGGCTGGGGGTGAGCAGTTCTTC. This translates into CASGFSFSTGLAAGGEQFF. V gene TRBV7-9 combines with J gene TRBJ2-1; TRBD2 agrees at 11 bases. CDR1 and CDR2 from the germline V gene are SEHNR and FQNEAQ (reference sequence). The CDR3 covers 19 residues. Supplemented by reference TRBV7-9 and TRBJ2-1, the full variable domain reads DTGVSQNPRHKITKRGQNVTFRCDPISEHNRLYWYRQTLGQGPEFLTYFQNEAQLEKSRLLSDRFSAERPKGSFSTLEIQRTEQGDSAMYLCASGFSFSTGLAAGGEQFFGPGTRLTVL.

The gene calls are TRBV20-1 and TRBJ2-3, with D possibly matching TRBD2 (6 bases). The CDR3 is made up of 16 amino acids. CDR1 is DFQATT, CDR2 SNEGSKA, per germline (reference sequence). V shed 1 base and J shed 4 bases, with 18 bases lying between them. CDR3 bases: TGCAGTGCTAGAGTCGGCCGGAGGGCCGGTGCAGATACGCAGTATTTT. Its translation is CSARVGRRAGADTQYF.

The chain employs TRBV11-2 and TRBJ2-1; 10 bases align to TRBD2. Germline V gene data show CDR1 as SGHAT and CDR2 as FQNNGV. The ends lost 5 bases at V and 6 bases at J; junction bases unmatched: 13. This CDR3 region has 17 residues. The CDR3 protein is CASSPHIGASGSNEQFF. The CDR3 DNA is TGTGCCAGCAGCCCGCACATTGGGGCTAGCGGGAGCAATGAGCAGTTCTTC.

This clonotype was seen only a few times. V is TRBV6-6 and J is TRBJ2-7; D remains unclear. The CDR3 loop spans 12 amino acids. Germline V gene lookup returns CDR1 MNHNY and CDR2 SVGAGI (reference sequence). V was trimmed by 1 base and J by 5 bases, leaving 6 bases between them. The DNA for the CDR3 is TGTGCCAGCAGTTACTTTGAGAACGAGCAGTACTTC. Residues: CASSYFENEQYF.

The chain is built from TRBV29-1 and TRBJ2-1, with D maybe TRBD2 (6 bases). V was cut by 4 bases and J by 6 bases, with 10 bases left in between. The CDR3 has 12 residues. CDR1 SQVTM and CDR2 ANQGSEA come from the germline V gene. The DNA for the CDR3 is TGCAGCGTTGTGACTAGAGGCAATGAGCAGTTCTTC. This codes for CSVVTRGNEQFF.

The V and J genes are TRBV6-2 or TRBV6-3 and TRBJ2-5; D may be TRBD2 (6 bases). The J call is uncertain, as TRBJ2-7 better fits the DNA end. This CDR3 is built from 17 residues. Germline-derived CDR1 and CDR2 are MNHEY and SVGEGT. The DNA of the CDR3 is TGTGCCAGCAGTTACCCCGCATGGGGCCGGGGAGGCTCCGAGCAGTACTTC. Encoded protein: CASSYPAWGRGGSEQYF.

This clonotype was seen repeatedly, ten times or more. The chain carries TRBV5-1 and TRBJ2-7; D remains ambiguous. In germline, CDR1 is SGHRS, CDR2 YFSETQ. CDR3 length: 15 residues. V dropped 0 bases and J dropped 3 bases, with 13 bases sitting between them. Here the CDR3 reads CASSLGRVGNYEQYF. The CDR3 DNA sequence: TGCGCCAGCAGCTTGGGAAGGGTAGGAAACTACGAGCAGTACTTC.

This chain uses TRBV29-1 with TRBJ2-7; maybe TRBD2 (5 bases). The CDR3 has 12 amino acids. The V and J ends lost 4 bases and 10 bases respectively, with 17 bases between them. From germline, CDR1 is SQVTM and CDR2 ANQGSEA. CDR3 loop: CSVGHLEDTQYF. The DNA for the CDR3 is TGCAGCGTTGGCCATTTGGAGGATACCCAGTACTTC.

The CDR3 DNA reads as TGCAGTGCTAGAGGAGAGGGGGCTAGCGGATCCTACGAGCAGTACTTC. This codes for CSARGEGASGSYEQYF. This chain links TRBV20-1 with TRBJ2-7, with D perhaps being TRBD1 or TRBD2 (7 bases each). Trimming stripped 1 base from V and 1 base from J, with 17 bases between. The length of the CDR3 is 16 residues. Germline values: CDR1 DFQATT, CDR2 SNEGSKA (reference sequence).

The rearrangement uses TRBV7-8 and TRBJ2-5, with D possibly TRBD1 on 6 matching bases. From germline, CDR1 is SGHVS and CDR2 FQNEAQ. The CDR3 has 16 residues. The V end was cut by 5 bases, the J end by 5 bases, with 21 bases between. The CDR3 protein is CASSPIGSGVRETQYF. The CDR3 DNA reads as TGTGCCAGCAGCCCTATAGGGTCAGGGGTGCGCGAGACCCAGTACTTC.

This clonotype was counted between two and nine times. This rearrangement joins TRBV7-9 to TRBJ1-1; D unresolved. The CDR3 spans 16 residues. The V end was cut by 1 base, the J end by 2 bases, with 14 bases between. The V gene's germline CDR1 is SEHNR and CDR2 FQNEAQ (reference sequence). Here the CDR3 DNA reads TGTGCCAGCAGCTTAGGTGCAGCAACTTCCAACACTGAAGCTTTCTTT. Its translation: CASSLGAATSNTEAFF.

In this sample, this clonotype turned up a few times. The chain employs TRBV27 and TRBJ2-1, with no clear D. V lost 7 bases to trimming and J lost 5 bases, with 12 bases between them. This CDR3 contains 13 residues. CDR1 and CDR2 (germline): MNHEY, SMNVEV (reference sequence). The CDR3: CASKFGRNNEQFF. The CDR3 DNA is TGTGCCAGCAAATTCGGACGGAACAATGAGCAGTTCTTC.

DNA of the CDR3: TGCAGTGCTAGAGACGGGACAGGGGTTCTCAATCAGCCCCAGCATTTT. Protein sequence: CSARDGTGVLNQPQHF. This chain joins TRBV20-1 and TRBJ1-5, with TRBD1 identical over 10 bases. In germline, CDR1 is DFQATT, CDR2 SNEGSKA (reference sequence). This CDR3 has 16 residues. The J segment lost 3 bases and the V segment lost 0 bases, leaving 5 bases of the junction unmatched.

This clonotype was seen a handful of times. CDR3 in amino acids: CSASGRVNEQFF. DNA for the CDR3: TGCAGTGCTAGCGGGAGGGTTAATGAGCAGTTCTTC. V and J are TRBV20-1 and TRBJ2-1; 8 bases are a match to TRBD2. The CDR3 extends over 12 amino acids. Germline assignment: CDR1 DFQATT and CDR2 SNEGSKA (reference sequence). V trimming: 3 bases; J trimming: 7 bases; junction bases outside the gene matches: 2.

This clonotype was found a few times. V and J are TRBV11-1 and TRBJ2-1; maybe TRBD2 (6 bases). The CDR3 sequence is 15 residues long. Trimming took 0 bases from V and 7 from J, leaving 13 bases between them. Germline V CDR1 and CDR2: SGHAT, FQDESV (reference sequence). This CDR3 is CASSLARDSVNEQFF. DNA of the CDR3: TGTGCCAGCAGCTTAGCCCGGGACTCCGTAAATGAGCAGTTCTTC.

This clonotype has just one count. The genes are TRBV3-1 and TRBJ2-1; D remains ambiguous. The end of the DNA is better explained by TRBJ2-7, so the J call may be wrong. This CDR3 has 14 amino acids. Germline V gives CDR1 LGHDT, CDR2 YNNKEL (reference sequence). CDR3 in DNA: TGTGCCAGCAGCACGTCGATGTCCTACAATGAGCAGTACTTC. This encodes CASSTSMSYNEQYF.

The rearrangement joins TRBV20-1 to TRBJ2-1; TRBD2 might be the D (6 bases). Germline V lookup: CDR1 DFQATT, CDR2 SNEGSKA (reference sequence). The CDR3 length is 16 residues. Trimming took off 3 bases at V and 6 bases at J, with 21 bases between the two ends. DNA of the CDR3: TGCAGTGCTAGGGGGGGTGGACCAGCGGGTATCAATGAGCAGTTCTTC. It encodes CSARGGGPAGINEQFF.

This chain connects TRBV20-1 to TRBJ1-5; 9 bases agree with TRBD1. CDR3 size: 13 residues. Germline lookup yields CDR1 DFQATT and CDR2 SNEGSKA (reference sequence). Losses at the gene ends were 6 bases for V and 7 bases for J; bases not matched to a gene: 7. The CDR3 nucleotides are TGCAGTGCAAGCCGGACAGGGGAGCAGCCCCAGCATTTT. As protein: CSASRTGEQPQHF.

The chain is built from TRBV20-1 and TRBJ2-3, with D possibly being TRBD1 or TRBD2 (5 bases each). Germline V gives CDR1 DFQATT, CDR2 SNEGSKA (reference sequence). This CDR3 spans 14 amino acids. The V end lost 2 bases, the J end lost 2 bases, and 11 bases lay between the germline ends. The CDR3 sequence: CSARSGGNTDTQYF. CDR3 sequence (DNA): TGCAGTGCTAGATCTGGGGGTAACACAGATACGCAGTATTTT.

This sequence joins TRBV20-1 and TRBJ1-1, with a possible D match to TRBD1 (5 bases). V was cut by 0 bases and J by 1 base, with 12 bases left in between. CDR1 is DFQATT and CDR2 is SNEGSKA in the germline V gene (reference sequence). This CDR3 is built from 15 residues. In nucleotides, the CDR3 is TGCAGTGCTAGAGATGTGAGGAGGGGGAACACTGAAGCTTTCTTT. This codes for CSARDVRRGNTEAFF.

This clonotype was seen only a few times. This chain links TRBV2 with TRBJ2-1; TRBD1 aligns across 10 bases. V was pared by 0 bases and J by 7 bases, with 9 bases of the junction left unmatched. This CDR3 is built from 17 residues. Germline loops: CDR1 SNHLY, CDR2 FYNNEI. The CDR3 DNA follows: TGTGCCAGCAGTGAAGCGCTTCGGGGACAGGGGTGGAATGAGCAGTTCTTC. Translated, it gives CASSEALRGQGWNEQFF.

The chain couples TRBV5-1 to TRBJ1-6; 7 nucleotides agree with TRBD1. The CDR3 is made up of 14 amino acids. The V and J ends lost 3 bases and 9 bases, in that order; junction bases with no gene match: 6. Germline assignment: CDR1 SGHRS and CDR2 YFSETQ. Written as DNA, the CDR3 is TGCGCCAGCAGCTCGGGACAGCATAGTTCACCCCTCCACTTT. This translates into CASSSGQHSSPLHF.